Following are 18 T cell receptor beta chains from one sample sequenced in a study of T cell repertoires in cytomegalovirus infection. Their recognized antigens are unknown. MiXCR, run by TCRdb on the reads, gives a single entry per CDR3 protein. The repertoire consists of 830,000 or so distinct CDR3 sequences, with less than 35% occurring once and the leading ten covering 9.5% to 15%. Sequenced here: cultured CD8+ T cells from PBMCs, sampled from culture after CMV antigen stimulation. These receptors were obtained from a human donor in good health (CMV status not recorded). Some clones in this sample may be carry-over from other donors' samples.

This chain joins TRBV7-2 and TRBJ2-7; 10 bases align to TRBD1. The germline gives CDR1 SGHTA, CDR2 FQGNSA. This CDR3 has 17 amino acids. V trimming: 1 base; J trimming: 2 bases; junction bases outside the gene matches: 8. The CDR3 nucleotides read TGTGCCAGCAGCTTAGGCTCGGGGACAGGGGTTACCTACGAGCAGTACGTC. The encoded protein is CASSLGSGTGVTYEQYV.

This clonotype was counted only a few times. The chain joins TRBV7-9 to TRBJ2-3; D might be TRBD2 (6 bases). CDR3 length: 18 residues. CDR1 and CDR2 (germline): SEHNR, FQNEAQ (reference sequence). With 4 bases removed from V and 3 bases from J, the gap between germline ends came to 23 bases. CDR3 nucleotides: TGTGCCAGCAGCTACCCCGGAGCGGTCACGGAGGGAACAGATACGCAGTATTTT. This sequence encodes CASSYPGAVTEGTDTQYF. Based on the CDR3 plus reference TRBV7-9 and TRBJ2-3, the full variable domain is DTGVSQNPRHKITKRGQNVTFRCDPISEHNRLYWYRQTLGQGPEFLTYFQNEAQLEKSRLLSDRFSAERPKGSFSTLEIQRTEQGDSAMYLCASSYPGAVTEGTDTQYFGPGTRLTVL.

This chain uses TRBV11-3 with TRBJ1-1, with no clear D. The CDR3 totals 13 residues. The germline gives CDR1 SGHNT, CDR2 YENEEA. The V gene lost 3 bases and the J gene lost 8 bases, with 13 bases spanning the gap. CDR3 in DNA: TGTGCCAGCAGCTTCGATTTCGCCGGGGAAGCTTTCTTT. Its protein product is CASSFDFAGEAFF.

Worth noting for this clonotype: The junction differs from germline at one of its ends, possibly a read error. This chain joins TRBV20-1 and TRBJ2-2; weak D call: TRBD2 (6 bases). CDR1 and CDR2 (germline): DFQATT, SNEGSKA (reference sequence). CDR3 length: 13 amino acids. CDR3 amino acids: CSAWYGGTGELIF. In nucleotides, the CDR3 is TGCAGTGCTTGGTACGGGGGAACCGGGGAGCTGATTTTT.

V usage is TRBV10-1 and J usage is TRBJ1-1, with TRBD1 as a possible D gene (5 bases). This CDR3 comprises 14 residues. The V end lost 3 bases, the J end lost 4 bases, and 12 bases lay between the germline ends. The germline gives CDR1 WNHNN, CDR2 SYGVQD (reference sequence). In nucleotides, the CDR3 is TGCGCCAGCAGTGATGGGGTCGGGGGCACTGAAGCTTTCTTT. It yields the protein CASSDGVGGTEAFF.

In the case of this clonotype: A read error is possible here, since a much larger clone lies one base away. V and J are TRBV7-9 and TRBJ1-1; unclear D gene. Deletions cut 1 base from V and 4 bases from J, with 10 bases between. The V gene's germline CDR1 is SEHNR and CDR2 FQNEAQ (reference sequence). The CDR3 has 14 residues. CDR3 bases: TGTGCCAGCAGCTTAGGGGCGCCGGGCACTGAAGCTTTCTTT. It codes for CASSLGAPGTEAFF.

The sample holds a few counts of this clonotype. The V call is TRBV2, the J call TRBJ2-5, with D unresolved. CDR1 is SNHLY, CDR2 FYNNEI, per germline. Trimming took 3 bases from V and 5 from J, leaving 4 bases between them. The CDR3 loop spans 11 amino acids. The chain's CDR3 is CASSEWETQYF. CDR3 DNA: TGTGCCAGCAGTGAGTGGGAGACCCAGTACTTC.

This clonotype has just a few counts. The CDR3 loop reads CASTFSSGGTDTQYF. Here the CDR3 DNA reads TGTGCCAGCACCTTCTCTAGCGGGGGCACAGATACGCAGTATTTT. The chain links TRBV7-8 to TRBJ2-3; the match to TRBD2 covers 9 bases. Germline V gene lookup returns CDR1 SGHVS and CDR2 FQNEAQ. This CDR3 is 15 amino acids long. V dropped 7 bases and J dropped 1; count of bases not matched to a gene: 6.

This clonotype has a single count. The V call is TRBV27, the J call TRBJ2-3; D is ambiguous. From germline, CDR1 is MNHEY and CDR2 SMNVEV (reference sequence). The CDR3 has 14 amino acids. Trimming shortened V by 6 bases and J by 0 bases, and 10 bases separated the two germline ends. Written as DNA, the CDR3 is TGTGCCAGCAGCCCTAGGGCTAGCACAGATACGCAGTATTTT. Translating gives CASSPRASTDTQYF.

This clonotype has more than one count but fewer than ten. J is TRBJ2-1 and V is TRBV7-6; D perhaps matches TRBD2 (5 bases). V gave up 6 bases and J gave up 7 bases, with 13 bases separating them. The CDR3 is 13 residues long. Germline lookup yields CDR1 SGHVS and CDR2 FNYEAQ. CDR3 amino acids: CASSLVSENEQFF. DNA for the CDR3: TGTGCCAGCAGTTTGGTTAGCGAAAATGAGCAGTTCTTC. The full variable domain, its missing parts supplied by reference TRBV7-6 and TRBJ2-1, is GAGVSQSPRYKVTKRGQDVALRCDPISGHVSLYWYRQALGQGPEFLTYFNYEAQQDKSGLPNDRFSAERPEGSISTLTIQRTEQRDSAMYRCASSLVSENEQFFGPGTRLTVL.

The V call is TRBV28, the J call TRBJ2-7; D call uncertain. CDR1 and CDR2 (germline): MDHEN, SYDVKM. This CDR3 is built from 13 residues. With 5 bases removed from V and 2 bases from J, the gap between germline ends came to 10 bases. In DNA, the CDR3 is TGTGCCAGCAGTCCCCTGATAGCCTACGAGCAGTACGTC. This sequence encodes CASSPLIAYEQYV.

This chain connects TRBV7-8 to TRBJ2-1; 8 nucleotides agree with TRBD2. CDR1 and CDR2 from the germline V gene are SGHVS and FQNEAQ. CDR3 length: 16 amino acids. Germline trimming cut 3 bases from V and 4 bases from J; bases unmatched to any gene: 8. The CDR3 coding sequence is TGTGCCAGCAGCTTTTCGGGGGGGGGCGGTTACAATGAGCAGTTCTTC. Translating gives CASSFSGGGGYNEQFF.

The genes are TRBV20-1 and TRBJ2-3; D not resolved. The CDR3 loop spans 14 amino acids. The ends were cut back, 0 bases at V and 2 bases at J, with 9 bases in the middle. Germline values: CDR1 DFQATT, CDR2 SNEGSKA (reference sequence). The CDR3 loop is CSARDQSYTDTQYF. CDR3 DNA sequence: TGCAGTGCTAGAGATCAGAGTTACACAGATACGCAGTATTTT.

The rearrangement joins TRBV9 to TRBJ2-5, with 9 bases aligning to TRBD2. CDR1 and CDR2 from the germline V gene are SGDLS and YYNGEE. Trimming removed 0 bases from V and 2 bases from J; junction bases left unmatched: 5. This CDR3 spans 16 amino acids. The CDR3 region has the DNA TGTGCCAGCAGCGTAGTAGCTAGCGGGGTTCAAGAGACCCAGTACTTC. Its protein is CASSVVASGVQETQYF.

This clonotype has a count of ten or more. A much larger clone differs by one base, so this may be a read error. CDR3 DNA sequence: TGTGCCAGCAGCCCCGGGGACGGCTACACCTTC. Its translation: CASSPGDGYTF. The V call is TRBV7-6, the J call TRBJ1-2; D is perhaps TRBD1 (5 bases). Per the germline V gene, CDR1 is SGHVS and CDR2 is FNYEAQ. The CDR3 is made up of 11 amino acids. Trimming took 5 bases from V and 8 from J, leaving 9 bases between them.

This clonotype was picked up a small number of times. The chain joins TRBV27 to TRBJ1-2, with TRBD1 matching 7 bases. The CDR3 contains 17 residues. Germline V CDR1 and CDR2: MNHEY, SMNVEV (reference sequence). V lost 5 bases and J lost 4; bases outside the gene matches: 16. DNA for the CDR3: TGTGCCAGCAGTCCCACCTCGACAGGGAAGTGGTTCTATGGCTACACCTTC. Its protein is CASSPTSTGKWFYGYTF.

This clonotype was detected only once. The rearrangement uses TRBV5-1 and TRBJ1-1; the D is unclear. The CDR3 has 15 residues. The germline V gene encodes CDR1 SGHRS and CDR2 YFSETQ. Trimming took off 1 base at V and 0 bases at J, with 10 bases between the two ends. The CDR3: CASSLYQELNTEAFF. CDR3 bases: TGCGCCAGCAGCTTGTACCAGGAGCTGAACACTGAAGCTTTCTTT.

DNA of the CDR3: TGTGCCACCGCGTGGTTACCGCTTGGGGGGGAGCTGTTTTTT. This codes for CATAWLPLGGELFF. The chain couples TRBV6-8 to TRBJ2-2, with D hard to call. Germline V gene sequence: CDR1 MNHGY, CDR2 SAAAGT. This CDR3 region has 14 residues. V was trimmed by 10 bases and J by 8 bases, leaving 20 bases between them.